This entry describes one TCR beta chain. Its antigen is not known. The germline V gene has CDR1 LNHDA and CDR2 SQIVND (reference sequence). With 5 bases removed from V and 4 bases from J, the gap between germline ends came to 17 bases. The CDR3 consists of 16 residues. The data are from a study of T cell repertoires in cytomegalovirus infection. The overall study: Signatures in public TCR beta sequences pointed to both CMV infection and matching HLA type.

TCRdb passed the reads through MiXCR, listing each CDR3 protein once. The sample lists about half a million distinct CDR3 sequences, roughly a third occurring once. The sequence was collected from a human donor in good health (CMV status not recorded). Some clones in this sample may be carry-over from other donors' samples. V usage is TRBV19 and J usage is TRBJ2-2; a possible D gene is TRBD2 (5 bases). The sequences come from cultured PBMCs, collected from culture after CMV antigen stimulation. CDR3 nucleotide sequence: TGTGCCAGTAGTGTTCGTAGAGGGATGGGCACCGGGGAGCTGTTTTTT. Residues: CASSVRRGMGTGELFF.